This record concerns one TCR beta chain sequence. What it recognizes is unknown. CDR3 length: 15 residues. Trimming removed 5 bases from V and 2 bases from J; junction bases left unmatched: 5. From germline, CDR1 is SNHLY and CDR2 FYNNEI. The data are from a study of vaccination effects on CD4 cells after COVID-19. The overall study: From a couple of convalescent patients, samples were taken 16 days and one week before vaccination.

Antigen-specific CD4+ T cell clonotypes were called by their expansion after viral peptide-pool culture in ViraFEST. CD4+ T cell isolation took place after approximately 11 days of culture. From March to December 2020, the person had a SARS-CoV-2 infection that was confirmed by PCR. Days 3 and 7 saw half the medium replaced with IL-2 medium. Findings and caveats of the study: Marked clonal contraction of infection- and vaccine-induced clones was seen late after vaccination.

Clones were read by immunoSEQ multiplex PCR, and TCRdb kept only the in-frame ones, dropping some. The sample lists roughly 26,000 clones; around 78% were seen once. The sequence was collected from a human donor who had a prior SARS-CoV-2 infection. Material: CD4+ T cells from PBMCs cultured with HCoV-NL63 spike peptides, obtained before COVID-19 vaccination. This chain links TRBV2 with TRBJ2-1; 8 nucleotides align to TRBD2. The DNA for the CDR3 is TGTGCCAGCAGTCGAGAGCGGGGGACCTACAATGAGCAGTTCTTC. It encodes CASSRERGTYNEQFF.